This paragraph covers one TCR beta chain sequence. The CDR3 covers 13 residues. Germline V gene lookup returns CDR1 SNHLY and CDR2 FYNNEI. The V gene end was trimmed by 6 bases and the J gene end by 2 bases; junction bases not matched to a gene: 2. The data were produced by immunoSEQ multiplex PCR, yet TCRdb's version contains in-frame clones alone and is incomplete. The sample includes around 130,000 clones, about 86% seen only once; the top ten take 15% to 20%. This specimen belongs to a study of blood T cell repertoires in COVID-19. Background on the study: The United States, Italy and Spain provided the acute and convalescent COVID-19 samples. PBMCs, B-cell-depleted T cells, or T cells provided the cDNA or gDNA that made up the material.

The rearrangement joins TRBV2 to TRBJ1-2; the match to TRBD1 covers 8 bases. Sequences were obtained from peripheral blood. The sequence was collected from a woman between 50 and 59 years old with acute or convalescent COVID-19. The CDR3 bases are TGTGCCAGCAGCGGACAGGGAAACTATGGCTACACCTTC. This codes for CASSGQGNYGYTF.